The 19 T cell receptor beta chains below come from one sample, sequenced in a study of T-cell reconstitution after alpha-beta-depleted transplantation in children. The TCRbeta library incorporated unique molecular identifiers. From the PCR reads, TCRdb called clonotypes with MiXCR, one entry per CDR3 protein. The sample has 500,000 to 600,000 distinct CDR3 sequences, approximately 30% seen once; the top ten hold approximately 39%. The material was PBMCs, obtained before TCRalphabeta/CD19-depleted stem cell transplant. The receptor set was obtained from a boy in the first two years of life with Wiskott-Aldrich syndrome, due to receive a stem cell transplant.

The chain joins TRBV7-9 to TRBJ2-1; D is undetermined. CDR1 and CDR2 from the germline V gene are SEHNR and FQNEAQ (reference sequence). The CDR3 is made up of 12 amino acids. V shed 1 base and J shed 10 bases, with 8 bases lying between them. The CDR3 region has the DNA TGTGCCAGCAGCTTAGTTCAAGCCGAGCAGTTCTTC. Encoded protein: CASSLVQAEQFF.

There are a few counts of this clonotype. The chain is built from TRBV27 and TRBJ2-2; 7 nucleotides align to TRBD1. V shed 7 bases, J shed 4 bases, and the junction held 9 bases outside the gene matches. The CDR3 extends over 15 amino acids. Germline-derived CDR1 and CDR2 are MNHEY and SMNVEV (reference sequence). CDR3 in amino acids: CASTKADRATGELFF. The DNA of the CDR3 is TGTGCCAGCACCAAAGCCGACAGGGCCACCGGGGAGCTGTTTTTT.

The rearrangement uses TRBV28 and TRBJ2-7; the D gene is possibly TRBD2 (5 bases). The CDR3 has 12 amino acids. V was pared by 6 bases and J by 3 bases, with 9 bases between. Germline lookup yields CDR1 MDHEN and CDR2 SYDVKM. The CDR3 coding sequence is TGTGCCAGCAGGGTCGGAGGCTACGAGCAGTACTTC. Its protein product is CASRVGGYEQYF.

This clonotype appeared many times. The V gene is TRBV27, the J gene TRBJ2-6, with D perhaps TRBD2 (5 bases). The CDR3 consists of 17 residues. V dropped 6 bases and J dropped 4 bases, with 19 bases sitting between them. From germline, CDR1 is MNHEY and CDR2 SMNVEV (reference sequence). DNA of the CDR3: TGTGCCAGCAGCCGAATTCATAGCGACTCGGGGGCCAACGTCCTGACTTTC. Translating it yields CASSRIHSDSGANVLTF.

This clonotype has a handful of counts. The rearrangement joins TRBV15 to TRBJ2-2, with 7 positions matching TRBD1. CDR1 and CDR2 from the germline V gene are LNHNV and YYDKDF (reference sequence). V lost 9 bases to trimming and J lost 1 base; unmatched junction nucleotides: 2. The CDR3 extends over 13 amino acids. In DNA form, the CDR3 reads TGTGCCACAGGGGGCCGGAACACCGGGGAGCTGTTTTTT. This gives the protein CATGGRNTGELFF.

Only a few counts were recorded for this clonotype. The chain combines TRBV12-3 or TRBV12-4 with TRBJ2-3; no reliable D call. V gave up 3 bases and J gave up 6 bases, with 10 bases separating them. The CDR3 totals 13 residues. The CDR3 is CASSFFRVDTQYF. As DNA, the CDR3 is TGTGCCAGCAGTTTCTTTCGCGTTGATACGCAGTATTTT.

This clonotype turned up a few times. The chain has TRBV20-1 and TRBJ2-1; a weak D match, TRBD2 (6 bases). CDR3 length equals 13 residues. With 7 bases removed from V and 4 bases from J, the gap between germline ends came to 14 bases. CDR1 is DFQATT and CDR2 is SNEGSKA in the germline V gene (reference sequence). The chain's CDR3 is CSVTGLTYNEQFF. The DNA for the CDR3 is TGCAGTGTTACGGGACTGACTTACAATGAGCAGTTCTTC.

J is TRBJ2-3 and V is TRBV20-1; 13 positions agree with TRBD2. After removal of 0 bases from V and 2 bases from J, the junction contained 5 bases not matched to a gene. Looked up from germline, CDR1 is DFQATT and CDR2 is SNEGSKA (reference sequence). This CDR3 comprises 17 residues. Here the CDR3 DNA reads TGCAGTGCTAGAGACGGGACTAGCGGGACTATCACAGATACGCAGTATTTT. Residues: CSARDGTSGTITDTQYF.

This clonotype has just a few counts. V is TRBV29-1 and J is TRBJ2-7, with 10 bases that match TRBD1. The CDR3 is 13 amino acids. Losses at the gene ends were 6 bases for V and 5 bases for J; bases not matched to a gene: 7. Germline loops: CDR1 SQVTM, CDR2 ANQGSEA. The DNA for the CDR3 is TGCAGCGTAGGCCGGGACAGGGGACACGAGCAGTACTTC. It yields the protein CSVGRDRGHEQYF.

The sample holds a few counts of this clonotype. This rearrangement joins TRBV27 to TRBJ2-1, with unresolved D. The CDR3 consists of 16 residues. Germline V gene data show CDR1 as MNHEY and CDR2 as SMNVEV (reference sequence). Between the trimmed V and J ends, which lost 5 bases and 0 bases, there was a span of 14 bases. CDR3 residues: CASSLRVALSYNEQFF. CDR3 nucleotide sequence: TGTGCCAGCAGTCTCCGGGTAGCCCTCTCCTACAATGAGCAGTTCTTC.

A few counts support this clonotype. The rearrangement uses TRBV20-1 and TRBJ1-2, with D uncertain. The V gene lost 7 bases and the J gene lost 0 bases, with 9 bases spanning the gap. Germline V gives CDR1 DFQATT, CDR2 SNEGSKA (reference sequence). The CDR3 length is 12 residues. The CDR3 nucleotides read TGCAGTGTAAGGAATCCTAACTATGGCTACACCTTC. Translated, it gives CSVRNPNYGYTF.

This chain joins TRBV27 and TRBJ2-7; 10 nucleotides align to TRBD1. Losses at the gene ends were 6 bases for V and 3 bases for J; bases not matched to a gene: 2. CDR3 size: 13 residues. Germline CDR1 is MNHEY and CDR2 is SMNVEV (reference sequence). The CDR3 protein is CASRGQGSYEQYF. CDR3 nucleotides: TGTGCCAGCAGGGGACAGGGGAGCTACGAGCAGTACTTC.

The chain uses TRBV5-6 and TRBJ2-2; D might be TRBD2 (5 bases). The CDR3 is made up of 13 amino acids. V gave up 6 bases and J gave up 4 bases, with 10 bases separating them. Per the germline V gene, CDR1 is SGHDT and CDR2 is YYEEEE. CDR3 protein: CASNRGVTGELFF. CDR3 in DNA: TGTGCCAGCAATCGGGGAGTCACCGGGGAGCTGTTTTTT.

This clonotype was seen only a few times. The chain has TRBV20-1 and TRBJ1-3; D gene ambiguous. The V gene lost 0 bases and the J gene lost 0 bases, with 3 bases spanning the gap. The CDR3 spans 13 residues. Per germline, CDR1 DFQATT and CDR2 SNEGSKA (reference sequence). In nucleotides, the CDR3 is TGCAGTGCTAGAGAGGGCTCTGGAAACACCATATATTTT. As protein: CSAREGSGNTIYF.

This chain uses TRBV5-5 with TRBJ2-5; 10 nucleotides agree with TRBD1. The V gene end was trimmed by 3 bases and the J gene end by 7 bases; junction bases not matched to a gene: 12. The CDR3 sequence is 16 residues long. Germline V lookup: CDR1 SGHKS, CDR2 YYEKEE (reference sequence). The CDR3: CASSSRQGAMMGTQYF. Here the CDR3 DNA reads TGTGCCAGCAGCTCTCGACAGGGGGCGATGATGGGGACCCAGTACTTC.

The chain joins TRBV29-1 to TRBJ2-2; TRBD1 agrees at 8 bases. This CDR3 is 15 amino acids long. Looked up from germline, CDR1 is SQVTM and CDR2 is ANQGSEA. J lost 6 bases, V lost 1 base, and 7 bases had no gene match. CDR3 DNA sequence: TGCAGCGTTGAAGGATGGACAGGGATGGCCGGGGAGCTGTTTTTT. As protein: CSVEGWTGMAGELFF.

V is TRBV5-1 and J is TRBJ2-1, with TRBD2 matching 13 bases. Trimming removed 3 bases from V and 4 bases from J; junction bases left unmatched: 1. This CDR3 spans 15 amino acids. Looked up from germline, CDR1 is SGHRS and CDR2 is YFSETQ. The CDR3, as DNA: TGCGCCAGCAGCTGGACTAGCGGGAGATACAATGAGCAGTTCTTC. Translation: CASSWTSGRYNEQFF. The whole variable domain, remainder taken from reference TRBV5-1 and TRBJ2-1, is KAGVTQTPRYLIKTRGQQVTLSCSPISGHRSVSWYQQTPGQGLQFLFEYFSETQRNKGNFPGRFSGRQFSNSRSEMNVSTLELGDSALYLCASSWTSGRYNEQFFGPGTRLTVL.

V and J are TRBV4-2 and TRBJ1-1, with a weak D call TRBD1 (5 bases). V was pared by 2 bases and J by 4 bases, with 20 bases between. This CDR3 has 17 amino acids. The germline CDR1 and CDR2 sequences are LGHNA and YNFKEQ. DNA of the CDR3: TGTGCCAGCAGCCAAATACGGGGGGAGGGATCGGTCACTGAAGCTTTCTTT. Protein: CASSQIRGEGSVTEAFF.

The V gene is TRBV28, the J gene TRBJ1-5, with unresolved D. V was pared by 6 bases and J by 2 bases, with 5 bases between. This CDR3 spans 12 amino acids. Germline-derived CDR1 and CDR2 are MDHEN and SYDVKM. CDR3 bases: TGTGCCAGCAGGGAGGGCAATCAGCCCCAGCATTTT. It codes for CASREGNQPQHF.